The present T cell receptor (beta chain) was sequenced within a study of CD8 T cells in ankylosing spondylitis. A note on this clonotype: Its antigen is as yet unknown.

A quantitative 5'-RACE method, one with molecular barcodes, was used to make TCR beta libraries. MiXCR, applied by TCRdb to the 5' RACE reads, yields one record per CDR3 protein. Among 300,000 to 400,000 distinct CDR3 sequences listed, around 15% were seen once. Study-level findings and limits: A TCR beta motif of under ten highly homologous variants seemed to mark ankylosing spondylitis blood. The authors found the disease-linked clones to be CD8+ and relatively rare in peripheral blood.

Germline V gives CDR1 SQVTM, CDR2 ANQGSEA. This CDR3 has 14 amino acids. V lost 4 bases and J 6 bases, leaving 18 bases between the germline ends. The sequencing input was blood, either unsorted or a sorted T cell fraction (not recorded which). This receptor was identified in a male donor with ankylosing spondylitis or in good health (not recorded which). The chain carries TRBV29-1 and TRBJ1-1, with D possibly TRBD1 on 6 matching bases. The CDR3 loop reads CSVAFGGIGAEAFF. The DNA for the CDR3 is TGCAGCGTTGCGTTCGGGGGCATCGGCGCTGAAGCTTTCTTT.